Given below is one TCR beta chain in context. Its matching antigen is unknown. This entry belongs to a study of T cell responses to AZD1222 COVID-19 vaccine. Whole-study context: Researchers grouped second doses given at about 4 or about 12 weeks into one pool.

TCRdb keeps only in-frame clones here, not all; method: immunoSEQ multiplex PCR. The sample lists some 94,000 clones, 90% to 95% seen once, with about 13% in the top ten. Whole-study findings and limits: Repertoire collection took place solely once the T cell response had peaked. Only a handful of individuals given AZD1222 were seropositive at baseline. CD4 TCRs associated with vaccination spanned spike, dominating at 160-218 and 743-854.

Trimming shortened V by 0 bases and J by 4 bases, and 5 bases separated the two germline ends. CDR1 and CDR2 (germline): SGHNT, YYREEE (reference sequence). The CDR3 totals 13 residues. The specimen comprised peripheral blood, sampled on day 0 of AZD1222 vaccination. The chain employs TRBV5-4 and TRBJ1-5; no clear D gene. The TCR comes from an adult in good health. CDR3 region: CASSLDRNQPQHF. The DNA for the CDR3 is TGTGCCAGCAGCTTGGACAGAAATCAGCCCCAGCATTTT.